This T cell receptor beta chain came from a study of glioma-infiltrating T cells. Findings and limits, study-wide: Gliomas, especially low-grade, showed above-expected tissue-blood divergence; non-neoplastic patients showed below. Only very few CDR3 sequences appeared in both tissue and blood.

V lost 4 bases and J lost 12; bases outside the gene matches: 15. Germline V gene lookup returns CDR1 DFQATT and CDR2 SNEGSKA (reference sequence). The CDR3 is 14 residues long. A remark on this clonotype: What it binds is not known.

TCR alpha and beta CDR3 regions were amplified from RNA using iRepertoire nested multiplex PCR. One-step reverse transcription and amplification started from approximately 100-400 ng of tissue mRNA or PBMC total RNA. TCRdb re-called the multiplex PCR reads through MiXCR, storing one row per CDR3 protein. The sample lists about 180,000 distinct CDR3 sequences; around 45% were seen once. V and J are TRBV20-1 and TRBJ2-1, with TRBD2 matching over 7 bases. This TCR derives from a human donor with low-grade glioma or glioblastoma, undergoing nonglioma brain surgery, or in good health (not recorded which). Sequencing was carried out using glioma tissue, nonneoplastic brain tissue, or PBMCs (not recorded which). CDR3 sequence (DNA): TGCAGTGCTACCAGGACTAGTTTTAATTTGTGGCAGTTCTTC. Its translation is CSATRTSFNLWQFF.